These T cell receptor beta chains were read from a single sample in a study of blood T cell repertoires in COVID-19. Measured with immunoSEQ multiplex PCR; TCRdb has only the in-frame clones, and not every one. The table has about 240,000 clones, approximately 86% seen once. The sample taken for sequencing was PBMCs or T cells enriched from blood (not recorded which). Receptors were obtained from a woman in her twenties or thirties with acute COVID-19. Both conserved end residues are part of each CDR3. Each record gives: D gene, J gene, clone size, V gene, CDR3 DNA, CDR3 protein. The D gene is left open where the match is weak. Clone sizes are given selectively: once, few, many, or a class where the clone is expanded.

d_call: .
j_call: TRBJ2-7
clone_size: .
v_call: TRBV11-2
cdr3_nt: TGTGCCAGCAGGGCCCCTTCCTACGAGCAGTACTTC
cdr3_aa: CASRAPSYEQYF

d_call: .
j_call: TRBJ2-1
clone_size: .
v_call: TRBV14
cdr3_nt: TGTGCCAGCAGCCAAGTTCAGGGGCGGGGGAGCTACAATGAGCAGTTCTTC
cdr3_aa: CASSQVQGRGSYNEQFF

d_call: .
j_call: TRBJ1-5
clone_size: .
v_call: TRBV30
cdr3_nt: TGTGCCTGGAGTAAACAGGGAAATCAGCCCCAGCATTTT
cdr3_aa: CAWSKQGNQPQHF

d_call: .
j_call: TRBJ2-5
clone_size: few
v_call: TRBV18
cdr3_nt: TGTGCCAGCTCACCTACTACAGGGACGGGGGAGACCCAGTACTTC
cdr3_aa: CASSPTTGTGETQYF

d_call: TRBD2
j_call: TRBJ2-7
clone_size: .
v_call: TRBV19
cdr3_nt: TGTGCCAGTAGCCGGGACTACTCCTACGAGCAGTACTTC
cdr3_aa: CASSRDYSYEQYF

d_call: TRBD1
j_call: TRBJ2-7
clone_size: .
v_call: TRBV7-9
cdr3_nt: TGTGCCAGCAGCTTAACCCCGGGACAGGGGTTCTACGAGCAGTACTTC
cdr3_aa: CASSLTPGQGFYEQYF

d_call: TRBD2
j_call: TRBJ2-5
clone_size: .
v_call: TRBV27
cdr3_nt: TGTGCCAGCAGTCCGCGGGACTATACCTCCCTCAGCCGGGAGACCCAGTACTTC
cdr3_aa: CASSPRDYTSLSRETQYF

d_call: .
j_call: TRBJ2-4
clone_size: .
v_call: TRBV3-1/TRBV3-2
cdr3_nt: TGTGCCAGCAGCCAAGGTGGGGGCTCCGTCAAAAACATTCAGTACTTC
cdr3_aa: CASSQGGGSVKNIQYF

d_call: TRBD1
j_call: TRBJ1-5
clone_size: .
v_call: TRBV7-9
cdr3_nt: TGTGCCAGCAGCCCCGACAGGGGCCATCAGCCCCAGCATTTT
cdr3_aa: CASSPDRGHQPQHF

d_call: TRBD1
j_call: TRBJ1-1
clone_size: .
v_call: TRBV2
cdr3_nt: TGTGCCAGCATTCCGGACAGGGTAAACACTGAAGCTTTCTTT
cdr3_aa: CASIPDRVNTEAFF

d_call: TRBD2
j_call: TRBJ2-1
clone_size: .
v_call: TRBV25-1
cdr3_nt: TGTGCCAGCAGTGAATATGGAGAAGCGGGGGTCTCCTACAATGAGCAGTTCTTC
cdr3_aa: CASSEYGEAGVSYNEQFF

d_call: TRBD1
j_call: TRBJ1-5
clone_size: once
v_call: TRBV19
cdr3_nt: TGTGCCAGTAGTATCGGGACAGGGTTGTACAATCAGCCCCAGCATTTT
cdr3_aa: CASSIGTGLYNQPQHF

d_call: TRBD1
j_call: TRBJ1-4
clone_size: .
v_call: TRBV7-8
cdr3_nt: TGTGCCAGCAGCCACGGACAGGGGTACGAAAAACTGTTTTTT
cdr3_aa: CASSHGQGYEKLFF

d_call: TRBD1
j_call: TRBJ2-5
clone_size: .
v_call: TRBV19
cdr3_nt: TGTGCCAGTAGGCAAGACCGGGACAGGGGAGAAGAGACCCAGTACTTC
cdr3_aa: CASRQDRDRGEETQYF

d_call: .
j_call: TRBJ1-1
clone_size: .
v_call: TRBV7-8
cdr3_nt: TGTGCCAGCAGCTTAGCCCGGACAGAAAGGAACACTGAAGCTTTCTTT
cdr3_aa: CASSLARTERNTEAFF

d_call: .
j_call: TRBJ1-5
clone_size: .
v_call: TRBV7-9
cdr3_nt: TGTGCCAGCAGTGGGGGAGGTCAGCCCCAGCATTTT
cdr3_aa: CASSGGGQPQHF

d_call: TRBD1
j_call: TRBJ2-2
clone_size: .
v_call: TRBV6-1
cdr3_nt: TGTGCCAGCAGTGAACGAGGGACAGCCACCACCGGGGAGCTGTTTTTT
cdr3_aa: CASSERGTATTGELFF

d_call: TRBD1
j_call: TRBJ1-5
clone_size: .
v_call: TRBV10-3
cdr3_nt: TGTGCCATCAGTGAGTCCCAGGGGGCTAGCAATCAGCCCCAGCATTTT
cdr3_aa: CAISESQGASNQPQHF

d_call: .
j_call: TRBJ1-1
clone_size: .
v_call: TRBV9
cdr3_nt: TGTGCCAGCAGCGTAGGCGCAGGGGACACTGAAGCTTTCTTT
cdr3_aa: CASSVGAGDTEAFF

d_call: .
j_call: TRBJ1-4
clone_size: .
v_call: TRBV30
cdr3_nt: TGTGCCTGCAGGGGTACGGCTAATGAAAAACTGTTTTTT
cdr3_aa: CACRGTANEKLFF

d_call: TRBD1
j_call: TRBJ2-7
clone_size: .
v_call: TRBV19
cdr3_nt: TGTGCCAGTAGTTGCCCCTTGGACAGGGGCACCGACTACGAGCAGTACTTC
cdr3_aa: CASSCPLDRGTDYEQYF

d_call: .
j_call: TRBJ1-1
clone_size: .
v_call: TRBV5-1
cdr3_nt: TGCGCCAGCAGCTTGCCGACAAGCCCGAACACTGAAGCTTTCTTT
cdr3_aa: CASSLPTSPNTEAFF

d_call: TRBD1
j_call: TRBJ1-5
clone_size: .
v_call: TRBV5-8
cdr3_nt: TGTGCCAGCAGCGTGGGACAGGGGATTCAGCCCCAGCATTTT
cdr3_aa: CASSVGQGIQPQHF

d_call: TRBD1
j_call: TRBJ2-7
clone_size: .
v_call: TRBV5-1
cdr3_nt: TGCGCCAGCAGAGATGACAGGGACATGTACAACGAGCAGTACTTC
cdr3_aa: CASRDDRDMYNEQYF